Presented here are 7 T cell receptor beta chains from one specimen sequenced in a study of CD4 T cells in relation to SARS-CoV-2 and coronaviruses. Before the COVID-19 pandemic, during about 2011-2019, CD4+ T cells were taken from unexposed donors. After 10 to 11 days of culture, CD4+ T cells were isolated. Generated by immunoSEQ multiplex PCR, the TCRdb table keeps only in-frame clones and is missing some. This sample has 20,000 to 25,000 clones, with 60% to 85% found just once. These receptors have no known antigen. Sequencing was performed on CD4+ T cells from PBMCs, cultured in vitro. These receptors were collected from a human donor in good health.

The chain employs TRBV4-3 and TRBJ1-2; tentative D call: TRBD1 (6 bases). Trimming removed 0 bases from V and 7 bases from J, with 12 bases in between. The CDR3 loop spans 14 amino acids. Germline CDR1 reads LGHNA; CDR2 reads YSLEER. The CDR3 nucleotides are TGCGCCAGCAGCCAAGATTGGGGAGGGGGTGGCTACACCTTC. Amino acids: CASSQDWGGGGYTF.

This chain links TRBV7-2 with TRBJ2-1, with D uncertain. The germline V and J ends were trimmed by 3 bases and 9 bases, with 6 bases remaining between them. The CDR3 is made up of 11 amino acids. CDR1 is SGHTA, CDR2 FQGNSA, per germline. CDR3 region: CASSFYIEQFF. CDR3 DNA sequence: TGTGCCAGCAGCTTTTATATTGAGCAGTTCTTC.

The chain employs TRBV3-1 (or the pseudogene TRBV3-2) and TRBJ1-2; no clear D gene. V was trimmed by 0 bases and J by 8 bases, leaving 16 bases between them. The CDR3 spans 15 residues. Germline CDR1 LGHDT, CDR2 YNNKEL (reference sequence). CDR3 in amino acids: CASSQDLAEARGYTF. The DNA for the CDR3 is TGTGCCAGCAGCCAAGATCTGGCAGAAGCCCGAGGCTACACCTTC.

The chain employs TRBV30 and TRBJ2-3; 9 positions match TRBD2. From germline, CDR1 is GTSNPN and CDR2 SVGIG (reference sequence). The CDR3 is 15 amino acids. The V segment lost 2 bases and the J segment 4 bases; nucleotides outside the gene matches: 7. CDR3 nucleotides: TGTGCCTGGAGTCTCCGAGCGGGAGGCGCAGATACGCAGTATTTT. Its protein product is CAWSLRAGGADTQYF.

J is TRBJ1-1 and V is TRBV7-9; TRBD1 matches at 7 bases. The germline CDR1 and CDR2 sequences are SEHNR and FQNEAQ (reference sequence). The trim removed 5 bases at V and 5 bases at J, leaving 8 bases unmatched. The CDR3 runs to 14 residues. The CDR3 loop reads CASSLFSGGTEAFF. CDR3 nucleotide sequence: TGTGCCAGCAGCCTCTTCTCAGGGGGGACTGAAGCTTTCTTT.

This clone has only a few counts. V gene TRBV7-8 combines with J gene TRBJ2-2; unclear D gene. V was pared by 2 bases and J by 2 bases, with 6 bases between. The germline CDR1 and CDR2 sequences are SGHVS and FQNEAQ. The CDR3 has 14 amino acids. The DNA for the CDR3 is TGTGCCAGCAGCTTAAGGAGTAACACCGGGGAGCTGTTTTTT. Protein product: CASSLRSNTGELFF. The variable domain in full, with the rest retrieved from reference TRBV7-8 and TRBJ2-2, is GAGVSQSPRYKVAKRGQDVALRCDPISGHVSLFWYQQALGQGPEFLTYFQNEAQLDKSGLPSDRFFAERPEGSVSTLKIQRTQQEDSAVYLCASSLRSNTGELFFGEGSRLTVL.

This clone was recorded only once. The chain joins TRBV29-1 to TRBJ2-1; the D gene is possibly TRBD1 (5 bases). Germline loops: CDR1 SQVTM, CDR2 ANQGSEA. V gave up 6 bases and J gave up 5 bases, with 8 bases separating them. The CDR3 has 11 residues. CDR3 sequence (DNA): TGCAGCGTCCGCAGGGACAATGAGCAGTTCTTC. Amino acid sequence: CSVRRDNEQFF.